Each of the 31 T cell receptor beta chains below was sequenced from the same sample in a study of cytomegalovirus exposure and HLA in healthy donors. A multiplex PCR was run with 60 Vbeta primers and 13 Jbeta primers. Produced via immunoSEQ multiplex PCR; TCRdb's table is partial and in-frame only. The table shows about 170,000 clones, with less than 85% occurring only once. Sequencing was performed on PBMCs. The source of these receptors is a male donor in good health and CMV-seronegative.

Here the CDR3 reads CASSKSGGSSYEQYF. CDR3 bases: TGTGCCAGCAGCAAATCAGGGGGATCCTCCTACGAGCAGTACTTC. The rearrangement uses TRBV21-1 and TRBJ2-7; the D segment call TRBD1 is taken from the table without a DNA check. TRBV21-1 has pseudogene status. The CDR3 extends over 15 amino acids.

This rearrangement joins TRBV2 to TRBJ1-5; 7 bases are a match to TRBD1. V trimming: 6 bases; J trimming: 3 bases; junction bases outside the gene matches: 5. Germline CDR1 is SNHLY and CDR2 is FYNNEI. This CDR3 region has 14 residues. The CDR3 region is CASRAGTVNQPQHF. CDR3 DNA sequence: TGTGCCAGCAGGGCCGGGACAGTCAATCAGCCCCAGCATTTT.

The J gene is TRBJ2-2, the V gene TRBV9; tentatively, D is TRBD2 (6 bases). Trimming pared 0 bases from V and 4 bases from J, leaving 13 bases between. This CDR3 has 16 amino acids. CDR1 and CDR2 from the germline V gene are SGDLS and YYNGEE. CDR3 loop: CASSVEGWGVTGELFF. CDR3 sequence (DNA): TGTGCCAGCAGCGTAGAGGGGTGGGGGGTCACCGGGGAGCTGTTTTTT.

Of note for this clone: Other DNA sequences in the same sample also yield this CDR3. This chain joins TRBV2 and TRBJ1-5; no firm D call. CDR3 size: 13 residues. Trimming shortened V by 6 bases and J by 2 bases, and 8 bases separated the two germline ends. Germline CDR1 is SNHLY and CDR2 is FYNNEI. The CDR3 nucleotides read TGTGCCAGCAGGCGAGGAGGCAATCAGCCCCAGCATTTT. It specifies CASRRGGNQPQHF.

The chain has TRBV5-4 and TRBJ2-1, with D unclear. The CDR3 is made up of 15 amino acids. Trimming stripped 0 bases from V and 0 bases from J, with 7 bases between. Germline V gives CDR1 SGHNT, CDR2 YYREEE (reference sequence). The CDR3 bases are TGTGCCAGCAGCTTGGTCAGCGACTCCTACAATGAGCAGTTCTTC. This translates into CASSLVSDSYNEQFF. Combining the CDR3 with reference TRBV5-4 and TRBJ2-1 gives the whole variable domain ETGVTQSPTHLIKTRGQQVTLRCSSQSGHNTVSWYQQALGQGPQFIFQYYREEENGRGNFPPRFSGLQFPNYSSELNVNALELDDSALYLCASSLVSDSYNEQFFGPGTRLTVL.

The chain employs TRBV15 and TRBJ2-1, with TRBD1 identical over 11 bases. CDR3 length: 18 amino acids. Germline trimming cut 0 bases from V and 7 bases from J; bases unmatched to any gene: 11. Germline CDR1 reads LNHNV; CDR2 reads YYDKDF (reference sequence). The CDR3 DNA is TGTGCCACCAGCAGAGATGGACAGGGGGCGGCCCTAGCGAATGAGCAGTTCTTC. It codes for CATSRDGQGAALANEQFF.

The chain has TRBV5-1 and TRBJ2-5; 9 nucleotides match TRBD2. V lost 4 bases to trimming and J lost 3 bases; unmatched junction nucleotides: 16. Germline V gene sequence: CDR1 SGHRS, CDR2 YFSETQ. This CDR3 region has 18 residues. The CDR3 DNA reads TGCGCCAGCAGCCACTACAACCTAGCGGGGAGCGACAAAGAGACCCAGTACTTC. Translating it yields CASSHYNLAGSDKETQYF.

The chain carries TRBV14 and TRBJ2-7, with 9 positions matching TRBD1. Germline V gene lookup returns CDR1 SGHDN and CDR2 FVKESK. With V trimmed by 2 bases and J by 6 bases, 8 bases remained unmatched. This CDR3 has 15 residues. The CDR3 loop reads CASSQTGGRSLEQYF. The CDR3 DNA follows: TGTGCCAGCAGCCAAACAGGGGGCAGGTCTCTCGAGCAGTACTTC.

The rearrangement joins TRBV4-1 to TRBJ2-7; no clear D gene. V gave up 1 base and J gave up 2 bases, with 12 bases separating them. CDR1 MGHRA and CDR2 YSYEKL come from the germline V gene. This CDR3 region has 15 residues. The CDR3 nucleotides are TGCGCCAGCAGCCAAGGAGGAGCTGGCGCCTACGAGCAGTACTTC. It translates to CASSQGGAGAYEQYF.

The chain links TRBV28 to TRBJ2-2, with a tentative D call TRBD2 (7 bases). The CDR3 extends over 14 amino acids. Germline V gene lookup returns CDR1 MDHEN and CDR2 SYDVKM. Trimming left V 7 bases short and J 4 bases short, with 13 bases between. The CDR3 DNA follows: TGTGCCAGCAACGGGGGGCTAGGCACCGGGGAGCTGTTTTTT. Amino acid sequence: CASNGGLGTGELFF. The complete variable domain, with remaining parts taken from reference TRBV28 and TRBJ2-2, reads DVKVTQSSRYLVKRTGEKVFLECVQDMDHENMFWYRQDPGLGLRLIYFSYDVKMKEKGDIPEGYSVSREKKERFSLILESASTNQTSMYLCASNGGLGTGELFFGEGSRLTVL.

The chain links TRBV6-5 to TRBJ1-1; possibly TRBD1 for D (6 bases). Germline CDR1 reads MNHEY; CDR2 reads SVGAGI. Between the trimmed V and J ends, which lost 7 bases and 2 bases, there was a span of 14 bases. The CDR3 covers 14 residues. CDR3 residues: CASNNRGGNTEAFF. CDR3 coding DNA: TGTGCCAGCAACAACCGAGGGGGAAACACTGAAGCTTTCTTT.

In this sample, this clone turned up once. Because it lacks the conserved phenylalanine or tryptophan at the end, this CDR3 is likely a read error. The chain has TRBV2 and TRBJ1-2; TRBD1 matches at 8 bases. The CDR3 is 12 residues long. Germline lookup yields CDR1 SNHLY and CDR2 FYNNEI. Trimming cost V 6 bases and J 7 bases; bases outside gene matches: 4. This CDR3 reads CASRLDRAGYTL. CDR3 nucleotides: TGTGCCAGCAGACTGGACAGGGCTGGCTACACCCTC.

The chain carries TRBV5-4 and TRBJ2-3; TRBD1 matches at 9 bases. The length of the CDR3 is 16 residues. Germline V gene sequence: CDR1 SGHNT, CDR2 YYREEE (reference sequence). V shed 4 bases and J 7 bases; nucleotides not matched to a gene: 13. The CDR3 loop reads CASSPEFRTGANTQYF. CDR3 DNA: TGTGCCAGCAGCCCTGAATTTCGGACAGGGGCAAATACGCAGTATTTT. Looking up the rest from reference TRBV5-4 and TRBJ2-3 gives the full variable domain: ETGVTQSPTHLIKTRGQQVTLRCSSQSGHNTVSWYQQALGQGPQFIFQYYREEENGRGNFPPRFSGLQFPNYSSELNVNALELDDSALYLCASSPEFRTGANTQYFGPGTRLTVL.

The chain has TRBV10-3 and TRBJ2-5; D gene uncertain. The germline V gene encodes CDR1 ENHRY and CDR2 SYGVKD. The CDR3 consists of 15 residues. The V and J ends lost 6 bases and 2 bases respectively, with 16 bases between them. CDR3: CAIRSGPLAQETQYF. The CDR3, as DNA: TGTGCCATCAGGTCGGGTCCCCTGGCGCAAGAGACCCAGTACTTC.

The chain employs TRBV2 and TRBJ2-2, with 7 bases identical to TRBD1. Germline V CDR1 and CDR2: SNHLY, FYNNEI. Losses at the gene ends were 5 bases for V and 6 bases for J; bases not matched to a gene: 9. The CDR3 has 15 residues. CDR3: CASSQTGLGPGELFF. CDR3 coding DNA: TGTGCCAGCAGTCAGACAGGGTTGGGCCCCGGGGAGCTGTTTTTT.

The chain carries TRBV6-1 and TRBJ2-7; weak D call: TRBD2 (5 bases). The CDR3 extends over 14 amino acids. V was clipped by 5 bases and J by 4 bases, with 15 bases between them. CDR1 is MNHNS, CDR2 SASEGT, per germline. CDR3 protein: CASSSLLEIYEQYF. CDR3 coding DNA: TGTGCCAGCAGTTCCCTACTAGAGATATACGAGCAGTACTTC.

The gene calls are TRBV15 and TRBJ2-5; D is ambiguous. CDR3 length: 13 residues. Trimming shortened V by 0 bases and J by 1 base, and 3 bases separated the two germline ends. Germline loops: CDR1 LNHNV, CDR2 YYDKDF (reference sequence). The CDR3 protein is CATSRDFQETQYF. CDR3 nucleotides: TGTGCCACCAGCAGAGACTTCCAAGAGACCCAGTACTTC.

The chain combines TRBV6-1 with TRBJ1-5; TRBD1 might be the D (5 bases). Germline V gives CDR1 MNHNS, CDR2 SASEGT. V was pared by 2 bases and J by 1 base, with 9 bases between. This CDR3 is built from 15 residues. Here the CDR3 DNA reads TGTGCCAGCAGTGAACGTCCAGGGAGCAATCAGCCCCAGCATTTT. It specifies CASSERPGSNQPQHF.

The rearrangement joins TRBV4-3 to TRBJ1-2, with 8 bases aligning to TRBD1. Per the germline V gene, CDR1 is LGHNA and CDR2 is YSLEER. The CDR3 is made up of 15 amino acids. With V trimmed by 4 bases and J by 5 bases, 9 bases remained unmatched. DNA of the CDR3: TGCGCCAGCAGCCCAGGGGGCAGGGGCCCATATGGCTACACCTTC. Protein sequence: CASSPGGRGPYGYTF.

This clone was found a few times. V gene TRBV7-9 combines with J gene TRBJ2-2; tentative D call: TRBD2 (5 bases). The CDR3 sequence is 15 residues long. Germline V gives CDR1 SEHNR, CDR2 FQNEAQ (reference sequence). V was cut by 3 bases and J by 0 bases, with 8 bases left in between. CDR3 nucleotide sequence: TGTGCCAGCAGCTTTACGGGGACGAACACCGGGGAGCTGTTTTTT. Protein: CASSFTGTNTGELFF.

The J gene is TRBJ2-3, the V gene TRBV27; D perhaps matches TRBD2 (7 bases). CDR1 and CDR2 (germline): MNHEY, SMNVEV (reference sequence). Trimming took 4 bases from V and 0 from J, leaving 11 bases between them. This CDR3 is built from 15 residues. CDR3: CASSWGGRSTDTQYF. CDR3 nucleotides: TGTGCCAGCAGTTGGGGGGGCCGAAGCACAGATACGCAGTATTTT.

The chain has TRBV2 and TRBJ2-2; 8 bases agree with TRBD1. CDR1 is SNHLY and CDR2 is FYNNEI in the germline V gene. The CDR3 is made up of 13 amino acids. Trimming took 8 bases from V and 7 from J; bases not matched to a gene: 6. CDR3 sequence reads: CASADRGVGELFF. The CDR3, as DNA: TGTGCCAGCGCAGACAGGGGAGTCGGGGAGCTGTTTTTT. The variable domain in full, with the rest retrieved from reference TRBV2 and TRBJ2-2, is EPEVTQTPSHQVTQMGQEVILRCVPISNHLYFYWYRQILGQKVEFLVSFYNNEISEKSEIFDDQFSVERPDGSNFTLKIRSTKLEDSAMYFCASADRGVGELFFGEGSRLTVL.

The J gene is TRBJ1-1, the V gene TRBV19; no firm D call. This CDR3 spans 14 amino acids. V lost 3 bases and J 0 bases, leaving 8 bases between the germline ends. Germline CDR1 and CDR2: LNHDA and SQIVND (reference sequence). The CDR3 is CASSMRHLNTEAFF. The CDR3 DNA is TGTGCCAGTAGTATGCGACACTTGAACACTGAAGCTTTCTTT.

The V call is TRBV6-5, the J call TRBJ1-1; 8 bases agree with TRBD1. Germline V gene lookup returns CDR1 MNHEY and CDR2 SVGAGI. This CDR3 spans 14 amino acids. The J segment lost 4 bases and the V segment lost 3 bases, leaving 4 bases of the junction unmatched. The CDR3 here is CASSYSDRGTEAFF. The CDR3 DNA reads as TGTGCCAGCAGTTATTCCGACAGGGGCACTGAAGCTTTCTTT.

This chain connects TRBV18 to TRBJ2-7; TRBD2 aligns across 10 bases. Germline V gene data show CDR1 as KGHSH and CDR2 as LQKENI. V gave up 3 bases and J gave up 0 bases; unmatched junction bases: 5. The CDR3 has 16 residues. The CDR3 loop is CASSPTGLADSYEQYF. The CDR3 DNA reads as TGTGCCAGCTCACCGACTGGACTAGCGGACTCCTACGAGCAGTACTTC.

V is TRBV9 and J is TRBJ1-1, with D hard to call. Germline assignment: CDR1 SGDLS and CDR2 YYNGEE. The germline V and J ends were trimmed by 1 base and 1 base, with 8 bases remaining between them. This CDR3 spans 14 amino acids. CDR3 sequence reads: CASSVSGWNTEAFF. Written as DNA, the CDR3 is TGTGCCAGCAGCGTATCGGGGTGGAACACTGAAGCTTTCTTT.

This clone was detected only a few times. The chain combines TRBV2 with TRBJ2-7; D is uncertain. The CDR3 runs 12 residues. Trimming took 2 bases from V and 2 from J, leaving 4 bases between them. Germline CDR1 is SNHLY and CDR2 is FYNNEI. CDR3 sequence: CASSEFTYEQYF. CDR3 DNA: TGTGCCAGCAGTGAATTCACCTACGAGCAGTACTTC.

Regarding this clone: One end of the junction fails to match germline, which may point to a read error. The genes are TRBV7-9 and TRBJ1-1, with TRBD1 matching 7 bases. In germline, CDR1 is SEHNR, CDR2 FQNEAQ (reference sequence). CDR3 length: 13 residues. CDR3 coding DNA: TGTTCCAGCAGCCTAACAGGGGAACCTGAAGCTTTCTTT. Protein: CSSSLTGEPEAFF.

The J gene is TRBJ1-5, the V gene TRBV10-3, with 8 bases lining up with TRBD1. The CDR3 contains 15 residues. With 0 bases clipped from V and 6 bases from J, the junction kept 4 bases outside the gene matches. Germline V CDR1 and CDR2: ENHRY, SYGVKD. The CDR3 loop is CAISESTGVFQPQHF. Here the CDR3 DNA reads TGTGCCATCAGTGAGTCGACAGGGGTCTTTCAGCCCCAGCATTTT.

This clone appeared a single time. The chain carries TRBV6-5 and TRBJ2-1; possibly TRBD2 for D (6 bases). The germline V gene has CDR1 MNHEY and CDR2 SVGAGI. The length of the CDR3 is 16 residues. The V end was cut by 3 bases, the J end by 0 bases, with 12 bases between. The CDR3 DNA sequence: TGTGCCAGCAGTTATCTCGCAGCGGGCTCCTACAATGAGCAGTTCTTC. Encoded protein: CASSYLAAGSYNEQFF.

V is TRBV5-1 and J is TRBJ2-7; 11 positions agree with TRBD1. Germline loops: CDR1 SGHRS, CDR2 YFSETQ. V was clipped by 4 bases and J by 0 bases; unmatched bases: 3. There are 15 residues in the CDR3. CDR3: CASSRDRGSSYEQYF. The CDR3 DNA reads TGCGCCAGCAGCCGGGACAGGGGGAGCTCCTACGAGCAGTACTTC.